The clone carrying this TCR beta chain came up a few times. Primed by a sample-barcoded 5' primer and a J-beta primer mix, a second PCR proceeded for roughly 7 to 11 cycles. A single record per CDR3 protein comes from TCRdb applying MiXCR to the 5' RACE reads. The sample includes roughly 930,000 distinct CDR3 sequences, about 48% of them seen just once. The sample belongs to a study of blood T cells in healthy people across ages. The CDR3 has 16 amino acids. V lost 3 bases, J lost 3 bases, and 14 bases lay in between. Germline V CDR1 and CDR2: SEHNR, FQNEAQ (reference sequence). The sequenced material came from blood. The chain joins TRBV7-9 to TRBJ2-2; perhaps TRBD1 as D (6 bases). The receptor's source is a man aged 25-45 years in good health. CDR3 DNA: TGTGCCAGCAGCTTTGGCAGGGGTCAGCACACCGGGGAGCTGTTTTTT. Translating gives CASSFGRGQHTGELFF.